What follows are 32 T cell receptor beta chains derived from one specimen sequenced in a study of identical twins. TCRdb re-analysed the 5' RACE reads in MiXCR, keeping a single row per CDR3 protein. This table has 520,000 or so distinct CDR3 sequences, around 20% appearing once. The same data also contributed to another study, on T cells expressing NK-cell markers.

Sequencing was done on a sample of CD4+ T cells sorted from blood. The receptors stem from a woman between 18 and 29 years old in good health.

This clonotype was observed a few times. The chain uses TRBV20-1 and TRBJ2-1; D is perhaps TRBD1 (5 bases). This CDR3 comprises 15 residues. Trimming pared 4 bases from V and 2 bases from J, leaving 15 bases between. CDR1 and CDR2 (germline): DFQATT, SNEGSKA (reference sequence). The CDR3 loop is CSATQAVQAYNEQFF. The CDR3 DNA sequence: TGCAGTGCTACACAGGCCGTTCAAGCCTACAATGAGCAGTTCTTC.

This clonotype was detected a few times. The chain couples TRBV5-1 to TRBJ2-7; a possible D gene is TRBD1 (6 bases). CDR1 and CDR2 (germline): SGHRS, YFSETQ. The CDR3 length is 13 residues. Trimming pared 4 bases from V and 4 bases from J, leaving 12 bases between. DNA of the CDR3: TGCGCCAGCAGCGTGGACAGCCCTTACGAGCAGTACTTC. Its protein product is CASSVDSPYEQYF.

There are a few counts of this clonotype. The chain is built from TRBV15 and TRBJ2-3; D is uncertain. V was shortened by 2 bases and J by 5 bases, with 8 bases between the two germline ends. From germline, CDR1 is LNHNV and CDR2 YYDKDF (reference sequence). This CDR3 is 13 amino acids long. The CDR3 spells CATSRLQVDTQYF. CDR3 coding DNA: TGTGCCACCAGCAGACTCCAGGTAGATACGCAGTATTTT.

In its sample, this clonotype was seen a few times. The V call is TRBV20-1, the J call TRBJ2-7, with TRBD2 identical over 12 bases. This CDR3 is built from 15 residues. Looked up from germline, CDR1 is DFQATT and CDR2 is SNEGSKA (reference sequence). The ends lost 3 bases at V and 8 bases at J; junction bases unmatched: 11. The CDR3 region has the DNA TGCAGTGCTAGGACAGCTAGCGGGGGGGACTGGAAGCAGTACTTC. Its protein product is CSARTASGGDWKQYF.

J is TRBJ2-1 and V is TRBV20-1; D remains ambiguous. This CDR3 contains 15 residues. V dropped 3 bases and J dropped 3 bases, with 15 bases sitting between them. Per germline, CDR1 DFQATT and CDR2 SNEGSKA (reference sequence). The chain's CDR3 is CSASEGAKVYNEQFF. The CDR3 DNA is TGCAGTGCTAGTGAAGGAGCTAAAGTCTACAATGAGCAGTTCTTC.

This chain connects TRBV11-1 to TRBJ2-6; 9 bases fit TRBD2. The CDR3 extends over 19 amino acids. Germline-derived CDR1 and CDR2 are SGHAT and FQDESV (reference sequence). The trim removed 5 bases at V and 0 bases at J, leaving 11 bases unmatched. The CDR3 here is CASSAGRVAGDSGANVLTF. DNA of the CDR3: TGTGCCAGCAGCGCCGGACGGGTAGCGGGGGACTCTGGGGCCAACGTCCTGACTTTC.

The chain carries TRBV28 and TRBJ2-7; the D gene is possibly TRBD2 (6 bases). The CDR3 is made up of 13 amino acids. The V end was cut by 5 bases, the J end by 3 bases, with 11 bases between. Germline V gene lookup returns CDR1 MDHEN and CDR2 SYDVKM. In DNA form, the CDR3 reads TGTGCCAGCAGTACGGGGGTCGGCTACGAGCAGTACTTC. Protein: CASSTGVGYEQYF.

This clonotype came up a few times. This chain links TRBV28 with TRBJ2-5, with D perhaps matching TRBD1 (6 bases). The CDR3 loop spans 14 amino acids. Trimming removed 9 bases at V and 6 bases at J, with 20 bases between. Germline V gene lookup returns CDR1 MDHEN and CDR2 SYDVKM. The CDR3 region is CASYATGYDKTQYF. CDR3 DNA: TGTGCCAGTTACGCTACAGGGTATGATAAGACCCAGTACTTC.

This clonotype was seen only a few times. The V gene is TRBV12-3 or TRBV12-4, the J gene TRBJ2-7; D is perhaps TRBD2 (5 bases). Trimming left V 3 bases short and J 3 bases short, with 12 bases between. The CDR3 runs to 14 residues. The CDR3 DNA is TGTGCCAGCAGTTTTTCGGGATCCAACTACGAGCAGTACTTC. Encoded protein: CASSFSGSNYEQYF.

This clonotype was seen once. The V call is TRBV6-2 or TRBV6-3, the J call TRBJ2-1; D not certain. This CDR3 spans 15 amino acids. The V end lost 8 bases, the J end lost 0 bases, and 14 bases lay between the germline ends. Germline V gene lookup returns CDR1 MNHEY and CDR2 SVGEGT. CDR3 in amino acids: CASGHPLSSYNEQFF. Written as DNA, the CDR3 is TGTGCCAGCGGGCACCCCCTGAGCTCCTACAATGAGCAGTTCTTC.

This chain connects TRBV7-3 to TRBJ1-1; D is perhaps TRBD1 (6 bases). This CDR3 comprises 13 residues. V lost 6 bases and J 5 bases, leaving 13 bases between the germline ends. The germline gives CDR1 SGHTA, CDR2 FQGTGA. The CDR3 bases are TGTGCCAGCAGTGGGGGCGGGAGAACTGAAGCTTTCTTT. Its translation is CASSGGGRTEAFF.

Many counts were recorded for this clonotype. The chain uses TRBV2 and TRBJ1-1; 7 nucleotides line up with TRBD1. J lost 0 bases, V lost 10 bases, and 5 bases had no gene match. The CDR3 has 13 residues. In germline, CDR1 is SNHLY, CDR2 FYNNEI. CDR3 in amino acids: CAIIRGMNTEAFF. CDR3 nucleotides: TGTGCCATAATCAGGGGGATGAACACTGAAGCTTTCTTT.

The chain is built from TRBV6-5 and TRBJ2-2, with D hard to call. Trimming took 2 bases from V and 7 from J, leaving 14 bases between them. Germline CDR1 MNHEY, CDR2 SVGAGI. The CDR3 has 15 residues. Here the CDR3 reads CASSYRPSGGGELFF. The CDR3 nucleotides read TGTGCCAGCAGTTACCGACCTTCCGGCGGCGGGGAGCTGTTTTTT.

The gene calls are TRBV10-3 and TRBJ2-7; TRBD2 matches 7 bases. The CDR3 totals 11 residues. V was pared by 10 bases and J by 3 bases, with 3 bases of the junction left unmatched. CDR1 is ENHRY, CDR2 SYGVKD, per germline. CDR3 loop: CATGGNYEQYF. In nucleotides, the CDR3 is TGTGCCACGGGAGGAAACTACGAGCAGTACTTC.

J is TRBJ2-2 and V is TRBV6-2 or TRBV6-3; possibly TRBD1 for D (6 bases). The CDR3 has 15 residues. The V gene lost 4 bases and the J gene lost 6 bases, with 15 bases spanning the gap. In germline, CDR1 is MNHEY, CDR2 SVGEGT. The chain's CDR3 is CASSLHRDISGELFF. The CDR3 nucleotides are TGTGCCAGCAGTTTACACCGGGACATATCCGGGGAGCTGTTTTTT.

The chain employs TRBV7-8 and TRBJ1-6; D remains unclear. The germline V gene encodes CDR1 SGHVS and CDR2 FQNEAQ. The CDR3 covers 13 residues. V was cut by 2 bases and J by 7 bases, with 6 bases left in between. DNA of the CDR3: TGTGCCAGCAGCTTATATCCGAATTCACCCCTCCACTTT. Its protein product is CASSLYPNSPLHF.

The rearrangement links TRBV5-1 to TRBJ2-1, with a tentative D call TRBD2 (6 bases). The CDR3 consists of 16 residues. V lost 4 bases to trimming and J lost 5 bases, with 19 bases between them. Germline assignment: CDR1 SGHRS and CDR2 YFSETQ. CDR3 region: CASSRGPTSSNNEQFF. The CDR3 region has the DNA TGCGCCAGCAGCCGAGGGCCCACTAGCAGCAACAATGAGCAGTTCTTC.

The V and J genes are TRBV27 and TRBJ2-1; D possibly corresponds to TRBD1 (5 bases). CDR3 length equals 13 residues. Germline V gene sequence: CDR1 MNHEY, CDR2 SMNVEV (reference sequence). V lost 6 bases to trimming and J lost 6 bases, with 12 bases between them. CDR3 sequence reads: CASRTVQGNEQFF. The CDR3 DNA reads as TGTGCCAGCAGGACAGTCCAAGGCAATGAGCAGTTCTTC.

This chain joins TRBV12-3 or TRBV12-4 and TRBJ1-5, with D unclear. V was shortened by 4 bases and J by 1 base, with 14 bases between the two germline ends. The CDR3 length is 16 residues. Written as DNA, the CDR3 is TGTGCCAGCAGTTCGAGGGCCACGCAGAGCAATCAGCCCCAGCATTTT. It codes for CASSSRATQSNQPQHF.

The rearrangement links TRBV24-1 to TRBJ2-7, with 9 bases that match TRBD2. Germline V gene data show CDR1 as KGHDR and CDR2 as SFDVKD. The CDR3 covers 17 residues. J gave up 2 bases and V 5 bases, and 12 bases lay outside the gene matches. CDR3 protein: CATSALPIAGATYEQYF. CDR3 in DNA: TGTGCCACCAGTGCTCTACCCATAGCGGGAGCGACCTACGAGCAGTACTTC.

This chain uses TRBV20-1 with TRBJ2-3; 12 positions agree with TRBD1. Unmatched junction bases numbered 7, after V lost 6 bases and J lost 0 bases. The CDR3 runs to 16 residues. Germline V gene data show CDR1 as DFQATT and CDR2 as SNEGSKA (reference sequence). The CDR3 sequence: CSATGTGGHSTDTQYF. Here the CDR3 DNA reads TGCAGTGCCACCGGGACAGGGGGCCATAGCACAGATACGCAGTATTTT.

The table lists this clonotype with a few counts. The chain joins TRBV7-2 to TRBJ1-5; D uncertain. The V gene's germline CDR1 is SGHTA and CDR2 FQGNSA. Deletions cut 1 base from V and 9 bases from J, with 13 bases between. The CDR3 contains 14 residues. CDR3 coding DNA: TGTGCCAGCAGCTTAGACCGCGTTGGGATGCCCCAGCATTTT. Translated: CASSLDRVGMPQHF.

This clonotype was picked up many times. V usage is TRBV3-1 and J usage is TRBJ2-1; D not certain. The CDR3 totals 13 residues. Germline V gene sequence: CDR1 LGHDT, CDR2 YNNKEL (reference sequence). The V end was cut by 1 base, the J end by 9 bases, with 10 bases between. Here the CDR3 reads CASSQGRIGEQFF. Written as DNA, the CDR3 is TGTGCCAGCAGCCAAGGGCGAATCGGTGAGCAGTTCTTC.

This chain links TRBV5-1 with TRBJ2-7, with D perhaps matching TRBD2 (6 bases). The CDR3 length is 14 residues. Trimming removed 2 bases at V and 6 bases at J, with 15 bases between. Germline loops: CDR1 SGHRS, CDR2 YFSETQ. The CDR3 DNA reads TGCGCCAGCAGCTTAGTCTTCGGGAGTAGCGAGCAGTACTTC. Amino acids: CASSLVFGSSEQYF.

The V and J genes are TRBV5-5 and TRBJ1-5; D perhaps matches TRBD1 (6 bases). V was cut by 4 bases and J by 5 bases, with 16 bases left in between. The CDR3 spans 15 residues. Germline CDR1 is SGHKS and CDR2 is YYEKEE (reference sequence). The CDR3 bases are TGTGCCAGCAGCAGGCAGACAGGAAGGGATCAGCCCCAGCATTTT. Translating it yields CASSRQTGRDQPQHF.

Only a few counts were recorded for this clonotype. The gene calls are TRBV20-1 and TRBJ2-1; TRBD1 aligns across 7 bases. This CDR3 region has 15 residues. The V and J ends lost 2 bases and 0 bases, in that order; junction bases with no gene match: 4. CDR1 is DFQATT, CDR2 SNEGSKA, per germline (reference sequence). CDR3 region: CSARPGTDSYNEQFF. The CDR3 coding sequence is TGCAGTGCTAGACCCGGGACAGACTCCTACAATGAGCAGTTCTTC.

In DNA, the CDR3 is TGTGCCAGCTCACCGGCGGGATTCTCCGGAGATACGCAGTATTTT. This encodes CASSPAGFSGDTQYF. V and J are TRBV18 and TRBJ2-3; D possibly corresponds to TRBD2 (6 bases). V dropped 3 bases and J dropped 5 bases, with 15 bases sitting between them. CDR1 and CDR2 from the germline V gene are KGHSH and LQKENI. The CDR3 loop spans 15 amino acids.

The rearrangement links TRBV5-1 to TRBJ2-3, with 9 bases lining up with TRBD2. Losses at the gene ends were 0 bases for V and 7 bases for J; bases not matched to a gene: 6. This CDR3 region has 15 residues. Germline V gene data show CDR1 as SGHRS and CDR2 as YFSETQ. CDR3 bases: TGCGCCAGCAGCTTGGAGGCGGGGGGGAAAAATACGCAGTATTTT. Amino acid sequence: CASSLEAGGKNTQYF.

The V gene is TRBV11-3, the J gene TRBJ1-1, with D unresolved. The V gene lost 0 bases and the J gene lost 4 bases, with 12 bases spanning the gap. The germline V gene encodes CDR1 SGHNT and CDR2 YENEEA. The CDR3 totals 15 residues. The CDR3 sequence is CASSLDTRGITEAFF. CDR3 sequence (DNA): TGTGCCAGCAGCTTAGATACTAGAGGAATCACTGAAGCTTTCTTT.

This clonotype was seen a single time. The chain recombines TRBV6-5 with TRBJ2-7; perhaps TRBD2 as D (5 bases). Germline V gene sequence: CDR1 MNHEY, CDR2 SVGAGI. The CDR3 is made up of 14 amino acids. Trimming cost V 2 bases and J 0 bases, with 8 bases left between them. CDR3 in DNA: TGTGCCAGCAGTTACGAGGGCCTCTCCTACGAGCAGTACTTC. As protein: CASSYEGLSYEQYF.

The V gene is TRBV3-1, the J gene TRBJ1-1; unclear D gene. V was pared by 5 bases and J by 6 bases, with 16 bases between. CDR3 length: 14 residues. The germline V gene encodes CDR1 LGHDT and CDR2 YNNKEL (reference sequence). CDR3 sequence reads: CASSFGEGQPEAFF. As DNA, the CDR3 is TGTGCCAGCAGCTTTGGGGAAGGGCAGCCTGAAGCTTTCTTT.

This clonotype was seen only a few times. The chain is built from TRBV5-6 and TRBJ1-1; perhaps TRBD1 as D (5 bases). Germline V CDR1 and CDR2: SGHDT, YYEEEE. With 3 bases removed from V and 4 bases from J, the gap between germline ends came to 16 bases. The CDR3 is made up of 15 amino acids. CDR3 amino acids: CASSWGPGGGTEAFF. CDR3 sequence (DNA): TGTGCCAGCAGCTGGGGTCCGGGGGGGGGCACTGAAGCTTTCTTT.